The T cell receptor beta chain described here comes from a study of long-term antiretroviral therapy in people with HIV. Study-level points and caveats: Clonal populations expanded prior to ART predominated within the repertoire at all time points. Following ART, diversity rose but still fell short of transplant donor controls.

CDR1 and CDR2 from the germline V gene are MNHEY and SVGAGI. The V end lost 4 bases, the J end lost 9 bases, and 22 bases lay between the germline ends. This CDR3 region has 16 residues. One or more pre-ART and two or more post-ART PBMC samples were available from each donor. In each sample, roughly 0.95-10 million cryopreserved PBMC were present before DNA extraction. As regards this clone: Its antigen is not identified.

Running of the v3.0 immunoSEQ assay took place at survey level. Produced via immunoSEQ multiplex PCR; TCRdb's table is partial and in-frame only. The sample lists some 11,000 clones, about 83% occurring once. This specimen was unsorted PBMCs, taken 3.4 years after starting antiretroviral therapy. This TCR derives from a man aged 35-49 years with HIV. This chain connects TRBV6-5 to TRBJ2-1; weak D call: TRBD2 (6 bases). The CDR3 is CASSWVRGGPRGEQFF. DNA for the CDR3: TGTGCCAGCAGTTGGGTGCGGGGCGGCCCGAGGGGTGAGCAGTTCTTC.